A selection of T cell receptor beta chains follows, all from one sample in a study of CD8 T cells in ankylosing spondylitis. MiXCR, run by TCRdb on the 5' RACE reads, gives a single entry per CDR3 protein. Of fewer than 130,000 distinct CDR3 sequences in the sample, about 25% were seen once. What was sequenced was synovial fluid, either unsorted or a sorted T cell fraction (not recorded which). The receptors derive from a male donor with ankylosing spondylitis. Both conserved end residues are part of each CDR3. D genes are given only for firm matches. Rows may omit the clone size; those that give it use once, few, many or a size class.

J gene: TRBJ2-2; V gene: TRBV7-7; D gene: TRBD1; clone size: NA; CDR3 DNA: TGTGCCAGCAGCTTAGCGGACAGGGAGACCGGGGAGCTGTTTTTT; CDR3 protein: CASSLADRETGELFF
J gene: TRBJ1-1; V gene: TRBV30; D gene: NA; clone size: NA; CDR3 DNA: TGTGCCTGGAGTCGGGGAATTCAGAACACTGAAGCTTTCTTT; CDR3 protein: CAWSRGIQNTEAFF
J gene: TRBJ2-7; V gene: TRBV10-3; D gene: TRBD2; clone size: few; CDR3 DNA: TGTGCCATCAGTCCAGCTAGCGGGAGATCGTACGAGCAGTACTTC; CDR3 protein: CAISPASGRSYEQYF
J gene: TRBJ2-1; V gene: TRBV24-1; D gene: TRBD2; clone size: few; CDR3 DNA: TGTGCCACCAGTGATGGGACTAGTGATGAGCAGTTCTTC; CDR3 protein: CATSDGTSDEQFF
J gene: TRBJ2-1; V gene: TRBV2; D gene: NA; clone size: many; CDR3 DNA: TGTGCCAGCAGTCTCGACAGAAACAATGAGCAGTTCTTC; CDR3 protein: CASSLDRNNEQFF
J gene: TRBJ2-1; V gene: TRBV24-1; D gene: NA; clone size: NA; CDR3 DNA: TGTGCCACCAGTGAGCCCACAGGGAACTCCTACAATGAGCAGTTCTTC; CDR3 protein: CATSEPTGNSYNEQFF
J gene: TRBJ1-4; V gene: TRBV20-1; D gene: TRBD1; clone size: few; CDR3 DNA: TGCAGTGCTAGAGATGGGACAGGGGCTGGTGAAAAACTGTTTTTT; CDR3 protein: CSARDGTGAGEKLFF
J gene: TRBJ2-3; V gene: TRBV20-1; D gene: NA; clone size: few; CDR3 DNA: TGCAGTGCTATTTCGGGTGGCGGGTCCACAGATACGCAGTATTTT; CDR3 protein: CSAISGGGSTDTQYF
J gene: TRBJ2-2; V gene: TRBV3-1; D gene: NA; clone size: NA; CDR3 DNA: TGTGCCAGCAGCCAAGATGAGGCCGGGGAGCTGTTTTTT; CDR3 protein: CASSQDEAGELFF
J gene: TRBJ1-6; V gene: TRBV5-5; D gene: NA; clone size: many; CDR3 DNA: TGTGCCAGCAGCTTGGTACCGGGGTGGTCGGGATCACCCCTCCACTTT; CDR3 protein: CASSLVPGWSGSPLHF
J gene: TRBJ2-1; V gene: TRBV6-1; D gene: TRBD2; clone size: NA; CDR3 DNA: TGTGCCAGCAGTGGACTAGCGGGGGAAGGGCGCAATGAGCAGTTCTTC; CDR3 protein: CASSGLAGEGRNEQFF
J gene: TRBJ2-3; V gene: TRBV10-3; D gene: NA; clone size: many; CDR3 DNA: TGTGCCATCACCGGACAATTCGCAGATACGCAGTATTTT; CDR3 protein: CAITGQFADTQYF
J gene: TRBJ2-5; V gene: TRBV10-3; D gene: TRBD2; clone size: NA; CDR3 DNA: TGTGCCATCAGCCTCGGGACTACTCAAGAGACCCAGTACTTC; CDR3 protein: CAISLGTTQETQYF
J gene: TRBJ1-6; V gene: TRBV12-3/TRBV12-4; D gene: NA; clone size: many; CDR3 DNA: TGTGCCAGCGGCCCGTCGGGAGGGGCAAATTCACCCCTCCACTTT; CDR3 protein: CASGPSGGANSPLHF
J gene: TRBJ1-1; V gene: TRBV28; D gene: NA; clone size: few; CDR3 DNA: TGTGCCAGCAGTCGGCCCACACAGGGAATGAACACTGAAGCTTTCTTT; CDR3 protein: CASSRPTQGMNTEAFF
J gene: TRBJ2-2; V gene: TRBV25-1; D gene: TRBD2; clone size: few; CDR3 DNA: TGTGCCAGCAGTGCACTAGCGGGAGCTGAAGCCGGGGAGCTGTTTTTT; CDR3 protein: CASSALAGAEAGELFF
J gene: TRBJ2-2; V gene: TRBV5-1; D gene: NA; clone size: many; CDR3 DNA: TGCGCCAGCAGCTTGGATGGAGGGAAGGTTACCCGGGAGCTGTTTTTT; CDR3 protein: CASSLDGGKVTRELFF
J gene: TRBJ2-2; V gene: TRBV11-3; D gene: NA; clone size: NA; CDR3 DNA: TGTGCCAGCAGCCCAAGGACAGAAGGCACCGGGGAGCTGTTTTTT; CDR3 protein: CASSPRTEGTGELFF
J gene: TRBJ1-1; V gene: TRBV11-3; D gene: NA; clone size: NA; CDR3 DNA: TGTGCCAGCAGCTCGACGGGCACTGAAGCTTTCTTT; CDR3 protein: CASSSTGTEAFF
J gene: TRBJ2-2; V gene: TRBV4-2; D gene: NA; clone size: many; CDR3 DNA: TGTGCCAGCAGCCAAGGAAAAGACAGTAAGAACACCGGGGAGCTGTTTTTT; CDR3 protein: CASSQGKDSKNTGELFF
J gene: TRBJ2-6; V gene: TRBV10-3; D gene: TRBD1; clone size: few; CDR3 DNA: TGTGCCATCAGTGATGTTTTTGGACAGGGGTTTTCTGGGGCCAACGTCCTGACTTTC; CDR3 protein: CAISDVFGQGFSGANVLTF
J gene: TRBJ1-5; V gene: TRBV15; D gene: TRBD1; clone size: NA; CDR3 DNA: TGTGCCACCAGCAGCTCCGGGACAGGGAATCAGCCCCAGCATTTT; CDR3 protein: CATSSSGTGNQPQHF
J gene: TRBJ1-1; V gene: TRBV7-9; D gene: TRBD1; clone size: NA; CDR3 DNA: TGTGCCAGCACCCCCCCGCAGGGGGGCACTGAAGCTTTCTTT; CDR3 protein: CASTPPQGGTEAFF
J gene: TRBJ2-1; V gene: TRBV24-1; D gene: TRBD2; clone size: NA; CDR3 DNA: TGTGCCACCAGTGATCTTAGCGGGAGGTCGGGCAATGAGCAGTTCTTC; CDR3 protein: CATSDLSGRSGNEQFF
J gene: TRBJ2-1; V gene: TRBV20-1; D gene: TRBD2; clone size: NA; CDR3 DNA: TGCAGTGCTAGAGGGGGAAGCGGGAGTTTAAATGAGCAGTTCTTC; CDR3 protein: CSARGGSGSLNEQFF
J gene: TRBJ1-1; V gene: TRBV7-2; D gene: NA; clone size: many; CDR3 DNA: TGTGCCAGCAGCCTGGGGCGCGGATTGGCTTTCTTT; CDR3 protein: CASSLGRGLAFF
J gene: TRBJ2-3; V gene: TRBV4-1; D gene: NA; clone size: many; CDR3 DNA: TGCGCCAGCAGCCAAGAGGCATATTCCACAGATACGCAGTATTTT; CDR3 protein: CASSQEAYSTDTQYF
J gene: TRBJ2-5; V gene: TRBV18; D gene: NA; clone size: NA; CDR3 DNA: TGTGCCAGCTCACCCCCGGGACTGGGGGGAGAGACCCAGTACTTC; CDR3 protein: CASSPPGLGGETQYF
J gene: TRBJ2-1; V gene: TRBV24-1; D gene: NA; clone size: many; CDR3 DNA: TGTGCCACCAGTGATACAGAACAGAAGCAGTTCTTC; CDR3 protein: CATSDTEQKQFF
J gene: TRBJ1-4; V gene: TRBV10-3; D gene: NA; clone size: many; CDR3 DNA: TGTGCCATCAGTGAGTCTGTGGAAAAACTGTTTTTT; CDR3 protein: CAISESVEKLFF
J gene: TRBJ1-4; V gene: TRBV20-1; D gene: TRBD1; clone size: NA; CDR3 DNA: TGCAGTGCTACAAGCCGGGACAGAAGACGAAAACTGTTTTTT; CDR3 protein: CSATSRDRRRKLFF
J gene: TRBJ1-1; V gene: TRBV12-3/TRBV12-4; D gene: NA; clone size: NA; CDR3 DNA: TGTGCCAGCAGTATTACAAGGGACACTGAAGCTTTCTTT; CDR3 protein: CASSITRDTEAFF
J gene: TRBJ2-5; V gene: TRBV7-2; D gene: NA; clone size: few; CDR3 DNA: TGTGCCAGCAGCTATACAGGGATGGGAGAGACCCAGTACTTC; CDR3 protein: CASSYTGMGETQYF
J gene: TRBJ2-7; V gene: TRBV5-1; D gene: NA; clone size: NA; CDR3 DNA: TGCGCCAGCAGCTACAGACTTGCTAAGGGCGAGCAGTACTTC; CDR3 protein: CASSYRLAKGEQYF
J gene: TRBJ2-4; V gene: TRBV20-1; D gene: NA; clone size: NA; CDR3 DNA: TGCAGTGCCGAGGACCTAAAGCCCTCCAAAAACATTCAGTACTTC; CDR3 protein: CSAEDLKPSKNIQYF
J gene: TRBJ1-3; V gene: TRBV12-3/TRBV12-4; D gene: NA; clone size: NA; CDR3 DNA: TGTGCCAGCAGTTTATCGCGGCCCTCTGGAAACACCATATATTTT; CDR3 protein: CASSLSRPSGNTIYF
J gene: TRBJ2-2; V gene: TRBV20-1; D gene: NA; clone size: many; CDR3 DNA: TGCAGTGCTAGCGGGAGAGTCGGCACCGGGGAGCTGTTTTTT; CDR3 protein: CSASGRVGTGELFF
J gene: TRBJ2-7; V gene: TRBV3-1; D gene: NA; clone size: few; CDR3 DNA: TGTGCCAGCAGCCGCGACCCGGACCCTCTCTACGAGCAGTACTTC; CDR3 protein: CASSRDPDPLYEQYF
J gene: TRBJ2-5; V gene: TRBV4-1; D gene: NA; clone size: few; CDR3 DNA: TGCGCCAGCAGCCGGACTCTTAGGGGAGAGACCCAGTACTTC; CDR3 protein: CASSRTLRGETQYF
J gene: TRBJ2-3; V gene: TRBV20-1; D gene: TRBD1; clone size: few; CDR3 DNA: TGCAGTGCTCCAGGGCAGGGGGTAGATACGCAGTATTTT; CDR3 protein: CSAPGQGVDTQYF
J gene: TRBJ2-4; V gene: TRBV27; D gene: TRBD2; clone size: NA; CDR3 DNA: TGTGCCAGCTCTCCTGAGGGGCAGCGGGAGGCTCCAGTAGGGGCCAAAAACATTCAGTACTTC; CDR3 protein: CASSPEGQREAPVGAKNIQYF
J gene: TRBJ2-1; V gene: TRBV3-1; D gene: NA; clone size: NA; CDR3 DNA: TGTGCCAGCAGCCATGATTTTAACAATGAGCAGTTCTTC; CDR3 protein: CASSHDFNNEQFF
J gene: TRBJ2-1; V gene: TRBV11-2; D gene: TRBD1; clone size: NA; CDR3 DNA: TGTGCCAGCAGCCAAGTCACAGGGGGCACTGAGCAGTTCTTC; CDR3 protein: CASSQVTGGTEQFF
J gene: TRBJ2-2; V gene: TRBV5-1; D gene: TRBD1; clone size: few; CDR3 DNA: TGCGCCAGCAGCTTTGGACAGGGAAACACCGGGGAGCTGTTTTTT; CDR3 protein: CASSFGQGNTGELFF
J gene: TRBJ1-1; V gene: TRBV5-6; D gene: NA; clone size: NA; CDR3 DNA: TGTGCCAGCAGCTTACCTGGGGCGAACACTGAAGCTTTCTTT; CDR3 protein: CASSLPGANTEAFF
J gene: TRBJ2-7; V gene: TRBV2; D gene: TRBD2; clone size: few; CDR3 DNA: TGTGCCAGCACCTTCCGCGGGAGGGCCTACGAGCAGTACTTC; CDR3 protein: CASTFRGRAYEQYF
J gene: TRBJ2-7; V gene: TRBV19; D gene: TRBD2; clone size: few; CDR3 DNA: TGTGCCAGTAGGGCTAGCGGGAGCTACGAGCAGTACTTC; CDR3 protein: CASRASGSYEQYF
J gene: TRBJ2-7; V gene: TRBV9; D gene: TRBD2; clone size: NA; CDR3 DNA: TGTGCCAGCAGCGTAAGGCGGGGGAGCTCCTACGAGCAGTACTTC; CDR3 protein: CASSVRRGSSYEQYF